The clone carrying this T cell receptor (beta chain) was detected only once. V lost 5 bases and J lost 3; bases outside the gene matches: 15. CDR1 is SGHVS, CDR2 FNYEAQ, per germline. The CDR3 loop spans 20 amino acids. This record comes from a study of T cell changes during pregnancy in multiple sclerosis. The table came from immunoSEQ multiplex PCR; TCRdb's copy has only in-frame clones and leaves some out. Among approximately 92,000 clones listed, 85% to 95% were seen once. The V gene is TRBV7-6, the J gene TRBJ2-3; 15 bases fit TRBD2. The source of this sequence is a female donor with multiple sclerosis, enrolled in a pregnancy study. The sequenced sample was peripheral blood, obtained after pregnancy. CDR3 in DNA: TGTGCCAGCAGCCCCGGACTAGCGGGAGGGCCAAGGTTCGCGACAGATACGCAGTATTTT. Its protein is CASSPGLAGGPRFATDTQYF.